One sample yielded the 20 T cell receptor beta chains listed below, sequenced in a study of Ad26.COV2.S vaccination and SARS-CoV-2 variants (dated by TCRdb to about 2021). Library prep was done by the immunoSEQ multiplex PCR assay. In TCRdb, the immuneACCESS table is reduced to in-frame sequences with V and J assigned. These tables do not hold every clone; where another copy was compared, an unresolved V gene accounts for under half, and the others remain unexplained. The sample data list roughly 380,000 clones, and roughly 90% of these were observed just once. The top ten clonotypes cover 3.5% to 4% of the sample. The treatment or condition tag for this specimen amounts to: over 15 received Ad26.COV2.S at low or high dose, single or two shots; roughly 5 received placebo; per-sample allocation not given. For vaccine and placebo recipients, repertoires were sequenced using samples collected on day 63 after the first injection.

The sample in question was peripheral blood, obtained in a trial of Ad26.COV2.S vaccine versus placebo. The receptor set was obtained from a person aged 18-65 years who received the Ad26.COV2.S COVID-19 vaccine or a placebo.

The V gene is TRBV19, the J gene TRBJ1-4, with 7 bases matching TRBD1. The CDR3 is 14 residues long. The germline CDR1 and CDR2 sequences are LNHDA and SQIVND (reference sequence). V lost 3 bases and J lost 3; bases outside the gene matches: 1. The CDR3 protein is CASSIQGANEKLFF. CDR3 in DNA: TGTGCCAGTAGTATTCAGGGGGCTAATGAAAAACTGTTTTTT. Full variable domain (outside the CDR3, taken from reference TRBV19 and TRBJ1-4): DGGITQSPKYLFRKEGQNVTLSCEQNLNHDAMYWYRQDPGQGLRLIYYSQIVNDFQKGDIAEGYSVSREKKESFPLTVTSAQKNPTAFYLCASSIQGANEKLFFGSGTQLSVL.

The V and J genes are TRBV29-1 and TRBJ1-2, with 8 bases that match TRBD1. This CDR3 has 13 residues. The germline V gene encodes CDR1 SQVTM and CDR2 ANQGSEA. After removal of 6 bases from V and 2 bases from J, the junction contained 5 bases not matched to a gene. CDR3 DNA sequence: TGCAGCGTCCTGACAGGGGCGAACTATGGCTACACCTTC. Translated: CSVLTGANYGYTF.

The chain recombines TRBV9 with TRBJ2-7; the D is unclear. This CDR3 has 12 residues. Germline V CDR1 and CDR2: SGDLS, YYNGEE. Between the trimmed V and J ends, which lost 3 bases and 5 bases, there was a span of 9 bases. CDR3 DNA sequence: TGTGCCAGCAGCGGGACCGCGAACGAGCAGTACTTC. This codes for CASSGTANEQYF.

This sequence joins TRBV2 and TRBJ1-5; TRBD1 might be the D (5 bases). Germline CDR1 SNHLY, CDR2 FYNNEI. The CDR3 spans 15 residues. V lost 6 bases and J lost 10, with 22 bases in between. The DNA of the CDR3 is TGTGCCAGCAGAGCTTACCGGGACCGAGGTTCTCCCCAGCATTTT. It codes for CASRAYRDRGSPQHF.

The rearrangement uses TRBV28 and TRBJ2-5, with D perhaps matching TRBD1 (5 bases). The CDR3 sequence is 16 residues long. Trimming pared 0 bases from V and 7 bases from J, leaving 18 bases between. Per germline, CDR1 MDHEN and CDR2 SYDVKM. The CDR3 loop is CASSLWGDSTPGTQYF. The CDR3 coding sequence is TGTGCCAGCAGTTTATGGGGCGACAGTACTCCCGGGACCCAGTACTTC.

The chain is built from TRBV7-9 and TRBJ2-5; D perhaps matches TRBD2 (6 bases). Trimming took off 4 bases at V and 5 bases at J, with 20 bases between the two ends. Per the germline V gene, CDR1 is SEHNR and CDR2 is FQNEAQ (reference sequence). The CDR3 extends over 16 amino acids. The CDR3 spells CASSSFGLGGGETQYF. DNA of the CDR3: TGTGCCAGCAGCTCCTTCGGCCTGGGCGGAGGGGAGACCCAGTACTTC.

This chain uses TRBV7-9 with TRBJ2-7; unclear D gene. With 0 bases removed from V and 1 base from J, the gap between germline ends came to 16 bases. CDR1 and CDR2 (germline): SEHNR, FQNEAQ (reference sequence). CDR3 length: 17 amino acids. DNA for the CDR3: TGTGCCAGCAGCTTAGCGCAATGGGCCGGAACTTCCTACGAGCAGTACTTC. It specifies CASSLAQWAGTSYEQYF.

The chain employs TRBV28 and TRBJ1-2, with a weak D call TRBD1 (5 bases). The germline V gene has CDR1 MDHEN and CDR2 SYDVKM. The CDR3 has 14 amino acids. Trimming shortened V by 4 bases and J by 0 bases, and 9 bases separated the two germline ends. The CDR3 DNA follows: TGTGCCAGCAGTTGGACACTAGCTAACTATGGCTACACCTTC. Translation: CASSWTLANYGYTF.

The chain employs TRBV9 and TRBJ2-3; the D is unclear. This CDR3 has 12 amino acids. The germline gives CDR1 SGDLS, CDR2 YYNGEE. V was cut by 0 bases and J by 4 bases, with 3 bases left in between. CDR3 protein: CASSVEPDTQYF. The CDR3 DNA sequence: TGTGCCAGCAGCGTAGAACCAGATACGCAGTATTTT.

The J gene is TRBJ1-1, the V gene TRBV4-3, with TRBD1 matching over 8 bases. CDR3 size: 15 residues. J gave up 4 bases and V 2 bases, and 6 bases lay outside the gene matches. Germline V gives CDR1 LGHNA, CDR2 YSLEER. The CDR3 DNA reads TGCGCCAGCAGCCAACGGACAGGGAGGGCCACTGAAGCTTTCTTT. Amino acid sequence: CASSQRTGRATEAFF.

This chain links TRBV10-3 with TRBJ1-2, with D unclear. Germline V lookup: CDR1 ENHRY, CDR2 SYGVKD. The CDR3 runs to 13 residues. Deletions cut 2 bases from V and 4 bases from J, with 8 bases between. As DNA, the CDR3 is TGTGCCATCAGTGAGATGGAGGCCTATGGCTACACCTTC. Protein product: CAISEMEAYGYTF.

The genes are TRBV11-2 and TRBJ2-3; no definite D call. This CDR3 spans 17 amino acids. Germline-derived CDR1 and CDR2 are SGHAT and FQNNGV. Trimming left V 5 bases short and J 0 bases short, with 18 bases between. CDR3 nucleotide sequence: TGTGCCAGCAGCGCCCAAACCGCCCCATCCAGCACAGATACGCAGTATTTT. Translating gives CASSAQTAPSSTDTQYF.

The J gene is TRBJ2-7, the V gene TRBV5-6, with 8 nucleotides matching TRBD1. Germline V CDR1 and CDR2: SGHDT, YYEEEE. The V segment lost 4 bases and the J segment 2 bases; nucleotides outside the gene matches: 8. CDR3 size: 15 residues. The CDR3 DNA is TGTGCCAGCAGCGTGAGCGGACAGGGAACCTACGAGCAGTACTTC. Its translation: CASSVSGQGTYEQYF.

The V and J genes are TRBV19 and TRBJ1-1; unclear D gene. CDR3 length equals 12 residues. From germline, CDR1 is LNHDA and CDR2 SQIVND (reference sequence). The V gene lost 5 bases and the J gene lost 1 base, with 5 bases spanning the gap. CDR3: CASSFPNTEAFF. The CDR3 DNA follows: TGTGCCAGTAGTTTCCCGAACACTGAAGCTTTCTTT.

In the case of this clone: A read error may explain this, as a much larger clone is one base away. The V and J genes are TRBV27 and TRBJ2-7; maybe TRBD2 (6 bases). V was pared by 4 bases and J by 6 bases, with 7 bases between. The germline gives CDR1 MNHEY, CDR2 SMNVEV (reference sequence). This CDR3 region has 11 residues. CDR3 DNA sequence: TGTGCCAGCAGTTGGGGACTCGAGCAGTACTTC. Encoded protein: CASSWGLEQYF.

The V gene is TRBV14, the J gene TRBJ1-1, with D perhaps TRBD1 (5 bases). CDR3 size: 15 residues. The ends were cut back, 4 bases at V and 4 bases at J, with 16 bases in the middle. Per the germline V gene, CDR1 is SGHDN and CDR2 is FVKESK. CDR3 amino acids: CASSLAGVTGTEAFF. Here the CDR3 DNA reads TGTGCCAGCAGCCTAGCGGGGGTTACGGGCACTGAAGCTTTCTTT.

The J gene is TRBJ1-5, the V gene TRBV5-1; D might be TRBD1 (5 bases). CDR3 length: 13 amino acids. With 3 bases removed from V and 5 bases from J, the gap between germline ends came to 9 bases. Germline values: CDR1 SGHRS, CDR2 YFSETQ. CDR3 in amino acids: CASSSGTDQPQHF. The CDR3 nucleotides are TGCGCCAGCAGCTCAGGGACGGATCAGCCCCAGCATTTT.

With regard to this clone: Other DNA sequences from this sample encode an identical CDR3 as well. The chain combines TRBV27 with TRBJ2-7, with D tentatively TRBD2 (5 bases). CDR1 MNHEY and CDR2 SMNVEV come from the germline V gene (reference sequence). The CDR3 covers 11 residues. DNA of the CDR3: TGTGTAAGTGGACTTGACTATGAGCAGTACTTC. This encodes CVSGLDYEQYF.

This chain links TRBV5-1 with TRBJ2-7; TRBD1 aligns across 8 bases. Germline lookup yields CDR1 SGHRS and CDR2 YFSETQ. The CDR3 is 16 residues long. V was clipped by 0 bases and J by 4 bases; unmatched bases: 9. CDR3 amino acids: CASSLVGSGQGYEQYF. CDR3 sequence (DNA): TGCGCCAGCAGCTTGGTTGGCTCCGGACAGGGTTACGAGCAGTACTTC.

In its sample, this clone was seen once. The V and J genes are TRBV6-2 or TRBV6-3 and TRBJ2-7; D is ambiguous. Germline CDR1 reads MNHEY; CDR2 reads SVGEGT. The CDR3 consists of 12 residues. Trimming removed 1 base at V and 6 bases at J, with 7 bases between. As DNA, the CDR3 is TGTGCCAGCAGTTACTTACGGGCCGAGCAGTACTTC. Amino acids: CASSYLRAEQYF.